The clone carrying this T cell receptor (beta chain) was recorded at least ten times. Mouse names are used for the genes. With the read ending 4 residues before the CDR3 end, the germline J gene is used to fill in that end. After pooling, cutaneous lymph node cells were sorted with CD4, CD8alpha, NKG2D, NKG2ACE and other markers. These data originate in a study of CD8+ T cells in alopecia areata. cDNA prepared by RNA extraction and subsequent reverse transcription served as the template for sequencing. TCRdb's table, derived via immunoSEQ multiplex PCR, lists solely in-frame clones and lacks some. The table lists under 20,000 clones, with no singletons. V lost 3 bases and J lost 6; bases outside the gene matches: 4. The CDR3 totals 15 residues. CDR1 and CDR2 from the germline V gene are NNHDY and SYVADS.

Sequencing was done on a sample of CD8+ T cells sorted from a lymph node. This chain uses TRBV13-3 with TRBJ2-1; 12 bases map to TRBD1. This receptor was obtained from a C3H/HeJ mouse with alopecia areata. The mouse line has the MHC haplotype H2-k. The CDR3 spells CASSGGTGGGAEQFF. The sequenced part of the CDR3 DNA is TGTGCCAGCAGTGGGGGGACAGGGGGCGGTGCT.